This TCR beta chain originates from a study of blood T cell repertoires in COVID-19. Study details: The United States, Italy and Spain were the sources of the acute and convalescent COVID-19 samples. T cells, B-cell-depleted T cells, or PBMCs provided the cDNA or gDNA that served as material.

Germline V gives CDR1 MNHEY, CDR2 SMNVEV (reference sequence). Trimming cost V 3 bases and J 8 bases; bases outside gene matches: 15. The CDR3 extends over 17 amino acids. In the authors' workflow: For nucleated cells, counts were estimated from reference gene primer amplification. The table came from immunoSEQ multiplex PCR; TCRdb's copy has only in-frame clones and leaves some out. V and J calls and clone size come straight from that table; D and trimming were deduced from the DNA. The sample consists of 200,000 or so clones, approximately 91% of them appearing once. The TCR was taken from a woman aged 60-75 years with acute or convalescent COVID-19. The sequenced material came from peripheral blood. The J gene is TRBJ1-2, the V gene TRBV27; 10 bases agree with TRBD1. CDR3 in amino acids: CASSLGGQGLGWWGYTF. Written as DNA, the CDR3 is TGTGCCAGCAGTTTGGGGGGACAGGGGTTGGGCTGGTGGGGCTACACCTTC.